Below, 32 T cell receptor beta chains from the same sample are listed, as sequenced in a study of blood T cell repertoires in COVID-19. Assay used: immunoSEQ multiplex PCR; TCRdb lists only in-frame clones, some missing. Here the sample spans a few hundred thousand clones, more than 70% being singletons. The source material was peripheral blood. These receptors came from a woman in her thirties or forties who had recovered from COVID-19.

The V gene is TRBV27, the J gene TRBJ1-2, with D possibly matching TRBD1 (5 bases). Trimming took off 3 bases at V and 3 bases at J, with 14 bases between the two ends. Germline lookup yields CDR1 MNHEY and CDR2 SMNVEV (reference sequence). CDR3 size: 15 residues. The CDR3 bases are TGTGCCAGCAGTTTGGCGACGGGGGGGGACTATGGCTACACCTTC. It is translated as CASSLATGGDYGYTF.

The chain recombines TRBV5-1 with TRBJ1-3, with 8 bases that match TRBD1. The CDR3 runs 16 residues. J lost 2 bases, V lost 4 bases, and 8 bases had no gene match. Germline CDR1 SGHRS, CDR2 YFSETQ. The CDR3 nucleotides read TGCGCCAGCAGCGAAAGGACAGGGACCCCTGGAAACACCATATATTTT. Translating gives CASSERTGTPGNTIYF.

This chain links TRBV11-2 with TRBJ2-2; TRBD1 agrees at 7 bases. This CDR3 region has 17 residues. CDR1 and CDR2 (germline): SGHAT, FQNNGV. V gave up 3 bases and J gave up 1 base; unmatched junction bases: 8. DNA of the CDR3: TGTGCCAGCAGCTTCCCACGGGGACAGTTGAACACCGGGGAGCTGTTTTTT. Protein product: CASSFPRGQLNTGELFF.

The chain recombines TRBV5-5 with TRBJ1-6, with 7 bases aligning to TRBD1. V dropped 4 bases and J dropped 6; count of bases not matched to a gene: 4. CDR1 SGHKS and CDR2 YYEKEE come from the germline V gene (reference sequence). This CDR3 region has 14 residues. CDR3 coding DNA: TGTGCCAGCAGCCTCAGACAGGGTAATTCACCCCTCCACTTT. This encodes CASSLRQGNSPLHF.

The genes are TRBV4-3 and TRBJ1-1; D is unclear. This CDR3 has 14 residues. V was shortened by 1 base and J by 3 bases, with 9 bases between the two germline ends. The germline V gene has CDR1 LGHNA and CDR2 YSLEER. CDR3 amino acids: CASSQGPPDTEAFF. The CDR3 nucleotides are TGCGCCAGCAGCCAAGGGCCTCCCGACACTGAAGCTTTCTTT.

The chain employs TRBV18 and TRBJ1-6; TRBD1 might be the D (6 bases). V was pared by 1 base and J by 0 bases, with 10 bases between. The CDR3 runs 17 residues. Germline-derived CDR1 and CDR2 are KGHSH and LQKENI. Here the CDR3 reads CASSPRPDSSYNSPLHF. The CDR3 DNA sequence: TGTGCCAGCTCACCACGACCGGACAGCTCCTATAATTCACCCCTCCACTTT.

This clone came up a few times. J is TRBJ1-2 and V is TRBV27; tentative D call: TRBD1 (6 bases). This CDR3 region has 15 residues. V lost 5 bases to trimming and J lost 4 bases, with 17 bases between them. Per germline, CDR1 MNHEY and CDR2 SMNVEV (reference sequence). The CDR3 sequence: CASSSGNRVLYGYTF. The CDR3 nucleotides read TGTGCCAGCAGTAGTGGGAACAGGGTCCTCTATGGCTACACCTTC.

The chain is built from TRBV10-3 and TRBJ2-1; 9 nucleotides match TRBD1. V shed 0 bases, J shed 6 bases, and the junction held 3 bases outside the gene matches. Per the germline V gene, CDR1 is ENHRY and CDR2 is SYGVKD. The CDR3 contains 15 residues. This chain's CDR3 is CAISESAQGANEQFF. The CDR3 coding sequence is TGTGCCATCAGTGAGTCCGCACAGGGGGCCAATGAGCAGTTCTTC.

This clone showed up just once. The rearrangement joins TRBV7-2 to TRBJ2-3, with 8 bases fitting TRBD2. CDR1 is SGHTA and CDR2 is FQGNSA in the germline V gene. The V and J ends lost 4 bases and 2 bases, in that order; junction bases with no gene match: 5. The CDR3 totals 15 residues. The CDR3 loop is CASSSAGGPTDTQYF. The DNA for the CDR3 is TGTGCCAGCAGCTCCGCGGGAGGTCCCACAGATACGCAGTATTTT.

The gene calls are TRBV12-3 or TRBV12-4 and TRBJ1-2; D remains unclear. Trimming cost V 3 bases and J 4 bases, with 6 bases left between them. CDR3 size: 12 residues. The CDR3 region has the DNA TGTGCCAGCAGTTTTGGCACCTATGGCTACACCTTC. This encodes CASSFGTYGYTF.

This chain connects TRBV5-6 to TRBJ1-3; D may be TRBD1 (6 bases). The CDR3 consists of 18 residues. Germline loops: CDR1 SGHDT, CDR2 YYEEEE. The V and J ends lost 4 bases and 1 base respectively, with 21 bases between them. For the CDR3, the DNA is TGTGCCAGCAGCCCCTGGGGGCGACGTACCTTATCTGGAAACACCATATATTTT. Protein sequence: CASSPWGRRTLSGNTIYF. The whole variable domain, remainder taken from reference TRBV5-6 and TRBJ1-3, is DAGVTQSPTHLIKTRGQQVTLRCSPKSGHDTVSWYQQALGQGPQFIFQYYEEEERQRGNFPDRFSGHQFPNYSSELNVNALLLGDSALYLCASSPWGRRTLSGNTIYFGEGSWLTVV.

The CDR3 sequence: CASSFPGTGAFRGDTQYF. DNA of the CDR3: TGTGCCAGCAGCTTCCCCGGGACAGGGGCCTTCAGGGGGGATACGCAGTATTTT. This chain connects TRBV7-8 to TRBJ2-3; 10 bases are shared with TRBD1. Germline trimming cut 3 bases from V and 6 bases from J; bases unmatched to any gene: 15. This CDR3 region has 18 residues. Germline loops: CDR1 SGHVS, CDR2 FQNEAQ.

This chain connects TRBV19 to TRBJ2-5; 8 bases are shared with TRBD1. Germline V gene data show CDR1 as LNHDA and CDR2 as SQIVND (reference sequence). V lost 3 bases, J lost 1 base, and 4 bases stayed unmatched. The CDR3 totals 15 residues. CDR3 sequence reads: CASSMGTGSQETQYF. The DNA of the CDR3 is TGTGCCAGTAGTATGGGGACAGGTAGCCAAGAGACCCAGTACTTC.

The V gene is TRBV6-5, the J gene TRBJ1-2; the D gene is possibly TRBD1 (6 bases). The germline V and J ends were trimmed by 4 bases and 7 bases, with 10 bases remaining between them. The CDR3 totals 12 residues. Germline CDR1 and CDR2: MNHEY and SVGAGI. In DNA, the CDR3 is TGTGCCAGCAGTTCCCAGGGGTCTGGCTACACCTTC. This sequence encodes CASSSQGSGYTF.

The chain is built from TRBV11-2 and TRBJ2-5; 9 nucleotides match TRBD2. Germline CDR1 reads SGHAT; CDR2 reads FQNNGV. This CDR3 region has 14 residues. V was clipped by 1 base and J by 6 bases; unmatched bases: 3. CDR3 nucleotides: TGTGCCAGCAGCTTAGGCGGGAGGGCGCAGACCCAGTACTTC. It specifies CASSLGGRAQTQYF.

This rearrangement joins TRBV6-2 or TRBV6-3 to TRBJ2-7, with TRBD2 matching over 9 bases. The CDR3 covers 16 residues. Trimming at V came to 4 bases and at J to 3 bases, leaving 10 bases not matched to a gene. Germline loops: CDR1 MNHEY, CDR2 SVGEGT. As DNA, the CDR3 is TGTGCCAGCAGTTCCGCCTGGCTAGCGGGAAACTACGAGCAGTACTTC. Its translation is CASSSAWLAGNYEQYF.

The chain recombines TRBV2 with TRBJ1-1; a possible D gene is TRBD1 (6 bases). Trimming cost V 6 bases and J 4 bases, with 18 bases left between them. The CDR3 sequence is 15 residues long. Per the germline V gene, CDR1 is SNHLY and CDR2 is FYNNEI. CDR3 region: CASSPGWGLGTEAFF. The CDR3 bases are TGTGCCAGCAGCCCGGGGTGGGGGCTGGGCACTGAAGCTTTCTTT.

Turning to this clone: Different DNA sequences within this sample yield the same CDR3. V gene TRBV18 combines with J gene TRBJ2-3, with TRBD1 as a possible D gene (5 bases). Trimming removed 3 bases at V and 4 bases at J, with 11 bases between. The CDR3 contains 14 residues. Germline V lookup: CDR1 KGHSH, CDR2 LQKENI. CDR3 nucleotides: TGTGCCAGCTCACCCCAGGGTGGTTCAGATACGCAGTATTTT. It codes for CASSPQGGSDTQYF.

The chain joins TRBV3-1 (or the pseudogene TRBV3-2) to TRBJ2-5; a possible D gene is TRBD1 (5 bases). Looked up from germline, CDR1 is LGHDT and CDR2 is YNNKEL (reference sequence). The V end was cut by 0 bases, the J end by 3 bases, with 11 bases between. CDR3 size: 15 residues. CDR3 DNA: TGTGCCAGCAGCCAAGACCGAAGGGGTGAAGAGACCCAGTACTTC. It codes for CASSQDRRGEETQYF.

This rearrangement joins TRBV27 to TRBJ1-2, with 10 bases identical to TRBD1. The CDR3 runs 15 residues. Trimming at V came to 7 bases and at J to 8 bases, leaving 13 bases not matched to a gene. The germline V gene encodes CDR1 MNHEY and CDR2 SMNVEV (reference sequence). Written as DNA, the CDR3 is TGTGCCAGCAACCCGGGCGCGGGGACAGGGGAAGGCTACACCTTC. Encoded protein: CASNPGAGTGEGYTF.

The CDR3 DNA follows: TGTGCCAGCAGCTTATTTGGTCTCGTCAGGGATACGCAGTATTTT. It codes for CASSLFGLVRDTQYF. The rearrangement links TRBV11-2 to TRBJ2-3; D ambiguous. Per the germline V gene, CDR1 is SGHAT and CDR2 is FQNNGV. The CDR3 contains 15 residues. V dropped 2 bases and J dropped 6 bases, with 15 bases sitting between them.

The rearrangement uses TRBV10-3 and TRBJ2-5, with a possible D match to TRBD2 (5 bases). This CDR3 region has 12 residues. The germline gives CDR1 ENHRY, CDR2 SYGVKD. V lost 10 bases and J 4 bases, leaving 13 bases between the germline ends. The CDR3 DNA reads TGTGCCAGGAGACGGGCGGGAGAGACCCAGTACTTC. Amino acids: CARRRAGETQYF.

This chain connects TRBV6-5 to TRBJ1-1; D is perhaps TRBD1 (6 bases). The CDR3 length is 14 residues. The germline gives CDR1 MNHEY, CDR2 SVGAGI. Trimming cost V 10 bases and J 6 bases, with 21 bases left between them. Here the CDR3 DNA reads TGTGCCACGGGGGGGCAGCTGGGGGCCTCTGAAGCTTTCTTT. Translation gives CATGGQLGASEAFF.

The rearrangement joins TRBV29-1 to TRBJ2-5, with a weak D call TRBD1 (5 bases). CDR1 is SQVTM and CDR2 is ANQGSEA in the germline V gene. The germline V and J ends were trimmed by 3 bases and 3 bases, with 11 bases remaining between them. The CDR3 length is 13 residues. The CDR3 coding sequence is TGCAGCGTTGAGGGGCGGACGGAAGAGACCCAGTACTTC. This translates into CSVEGRTEETQYF. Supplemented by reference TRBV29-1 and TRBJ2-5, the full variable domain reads SAVISQKPSRDICQRGTSLTIQCQVDSQVTMMFWYRQQPGQSLTLIATANQGSEATYESGFVIDKFPISRPNLTFSTLTVSNMSPEDSSIYLCSVEGRTEETQYFGPGTRLLVL.

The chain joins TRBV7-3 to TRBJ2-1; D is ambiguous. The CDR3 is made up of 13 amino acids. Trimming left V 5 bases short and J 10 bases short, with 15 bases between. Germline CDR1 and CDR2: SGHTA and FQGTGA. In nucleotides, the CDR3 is TGTGCCAGCAGCCTCGCCACGAGTTGGGAGCAGTTCTTC. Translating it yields CASSLATSWEQFF.

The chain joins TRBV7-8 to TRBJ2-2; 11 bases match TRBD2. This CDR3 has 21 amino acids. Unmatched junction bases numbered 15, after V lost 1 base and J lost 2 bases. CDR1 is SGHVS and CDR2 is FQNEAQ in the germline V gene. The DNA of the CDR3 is TGTGCCAGCAGCTTAGACCGGTGGTCGGTAGCGGGAGGGCCAAACACCGGGGAGCTGTTTTTT. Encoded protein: CASSLDRWSVAGGPNTGELFF.

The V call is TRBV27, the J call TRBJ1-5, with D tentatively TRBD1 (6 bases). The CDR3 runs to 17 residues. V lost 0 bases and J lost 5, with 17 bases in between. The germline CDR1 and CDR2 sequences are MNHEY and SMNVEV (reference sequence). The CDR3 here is CASSLSGGAGADQPQHF. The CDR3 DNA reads TGTGCCAGCAGTTTATCGGGTGGGGCAGGGGCTGATCAGCCCCAGCATTTT.

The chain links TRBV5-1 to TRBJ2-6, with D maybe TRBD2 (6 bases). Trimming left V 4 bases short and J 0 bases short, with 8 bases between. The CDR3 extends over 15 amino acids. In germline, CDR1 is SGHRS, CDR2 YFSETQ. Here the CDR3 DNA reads TGCGCCAGCAGCCCGGGAGCCTCTGGGGCCAACGTCCTGACTTTC. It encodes CASSPGASGANVLTF.

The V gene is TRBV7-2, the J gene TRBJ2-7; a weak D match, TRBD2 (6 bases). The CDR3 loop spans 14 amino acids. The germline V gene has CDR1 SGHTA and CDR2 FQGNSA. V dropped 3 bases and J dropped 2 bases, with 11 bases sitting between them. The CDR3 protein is CASSFGAGAYEQYF. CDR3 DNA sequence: TGTGCCAGCAGCTTTGGAGCGGGCGCCTACGAGCAGTACTTC.

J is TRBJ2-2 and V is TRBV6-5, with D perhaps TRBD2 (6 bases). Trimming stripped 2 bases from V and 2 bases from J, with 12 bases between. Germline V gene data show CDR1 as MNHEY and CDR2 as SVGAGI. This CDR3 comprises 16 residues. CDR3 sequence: CASSYGGAPNTGELFF. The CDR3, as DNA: TGTGCCAGCAGTTACGGCGGGGCCCCCAACACCGGGGAGCTGTTTTTT.

The CDR3 loop reads CASRPWTANYEQYF. CDR3 DNA: TGTGCCAGCAGACCTTGGACAGCGAACTACGAGCAGTACTTC. This chain connects TRBV6-2 or TRBV6-3 to TRBJ2-7; possibly TRBD1 for D (6 bases). The V and J ends lost 6 bases and 3 bases respectively, with 15 bases between them. CDR3 length: 14 residues. CDR1 is MNHEY and CDR2 is SVGEGT in the germline V gene.

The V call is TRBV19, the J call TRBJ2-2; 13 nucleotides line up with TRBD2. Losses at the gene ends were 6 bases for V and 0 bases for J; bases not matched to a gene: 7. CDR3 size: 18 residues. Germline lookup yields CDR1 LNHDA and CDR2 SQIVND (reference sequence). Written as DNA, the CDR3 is TGTGCCAGTAGCCGACTAGCGGGAGGCCGCGCGAACACCGGGGAGCTGTTTTTT. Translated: CASSRLAGGRANTGELFF.